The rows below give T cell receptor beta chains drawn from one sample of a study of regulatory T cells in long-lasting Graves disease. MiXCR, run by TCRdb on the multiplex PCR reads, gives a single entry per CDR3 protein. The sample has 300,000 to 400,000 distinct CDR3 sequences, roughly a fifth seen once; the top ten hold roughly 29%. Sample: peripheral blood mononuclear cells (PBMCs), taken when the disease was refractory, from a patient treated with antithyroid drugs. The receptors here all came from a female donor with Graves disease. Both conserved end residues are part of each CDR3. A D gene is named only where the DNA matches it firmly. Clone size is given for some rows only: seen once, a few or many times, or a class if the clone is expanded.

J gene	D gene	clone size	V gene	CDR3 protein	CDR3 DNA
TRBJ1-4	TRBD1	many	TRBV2	CASSQGQAPVSGEKLFF	TGTGCCAGCTCCCAGGGACAGGCCCCGGTCTCAGGTGAAAAACTGTTTTTT
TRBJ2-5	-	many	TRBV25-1	CASRPRTGGLETQYF	TGTGCCAGCAGGCCCCGAACTGGGGGGCTAGAGACCCAGTACTTC
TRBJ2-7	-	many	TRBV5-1	CASSLEEGGATSYEQYF	TGCGCCAGCAGCTTGGAGGAGGGGGGGGCTACCTCCTACGAGCAGTACTTC
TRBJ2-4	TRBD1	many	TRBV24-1	CATSDRTGGADIQYF	TGTGCCACCAGTGACCGGACAGGGGGCGCGGACATTCAGTACTTC
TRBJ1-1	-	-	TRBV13	CASSFEGGGSTEAFF	TGTGCCAGCAGCTTTGAGGGCGGGGGCAGCACTGAAGCTTTCTTT
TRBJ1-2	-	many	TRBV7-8	CASSPRRVMASKYGYTF	TGTGCCAGCAGCCCGCGCAGAGTAATGGCCTCAAAGTATGGCTACACCTTC
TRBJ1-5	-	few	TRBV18	CASSPNQDQPQHF	TGTGCCAGCTCACCTAATCAAGATCAGCCCCAGCATTTT
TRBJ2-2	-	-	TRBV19	CAFSVLSFDTGELFF	TGTGCTTTCAGTGTCCTAAGCTTTGATACCGGGGAGCTGTTTTTT
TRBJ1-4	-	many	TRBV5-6	CASSLWQTAEKLFF	TGTGCCAGCAGCTTGTGGCAGACGGCTGAAAAACTGTTTTTT
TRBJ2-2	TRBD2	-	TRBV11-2	CASSSPSGGGELFF	TGTGCCAGCAGCAGCCCTAGCGGGGGAGGGGAGCTGTTTTTT
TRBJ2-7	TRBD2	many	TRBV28	CAINPGTSGTYEQYF	TGTGCCATCAATCCGGGGACTAGCGGGACCTACGAGCAGTACTTC
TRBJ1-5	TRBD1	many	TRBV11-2	CASSLGQGQQPQHF	TGTGCCAGCAGCTTGGGACAGGGTCAACAGCCCCAGCATTTT
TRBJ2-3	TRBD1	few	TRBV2	CASSDRIGPDTQYF	TGTGCCAGCTCGGACAGGATCGGCCCAGATACGCAGTATTTT
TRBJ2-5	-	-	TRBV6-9	CASSYIGETQYF	TGTGCCAGCAGTTACATCGGAGAGACCCAGTACTTC
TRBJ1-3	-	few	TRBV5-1	CASSPADSSSGNTIYF	TGCGCCAGCAGCCCTGCCGACAGTTCGTCTGGAAACACCATATATTTT
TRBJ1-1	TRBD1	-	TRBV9	CASNTGGDTEAFF	TGTGCCAGCAACACAGGGGGTGACACTGAAGCTTTCTTT
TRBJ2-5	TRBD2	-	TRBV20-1	CSARDGGGSQETQYF	TGCAGTGCTAGAGACGGCGGGGGATCTCAAGAGACCCAGTACTTC
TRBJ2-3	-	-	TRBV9	CASSDRLLNTQYF	TGTGCCAGCAGTGACCGACTTCTCAATACGCAGTATTTT
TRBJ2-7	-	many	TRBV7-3	CASSYPRDYEQYF	TGTGCCAGCAGCTACCCTCGGGACTACGAGCAGTACTTC
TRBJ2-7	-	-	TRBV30	CAWRPRLAYGSYEQYF	TGTGCCTGGAGGCCACGGCTAGCGTACGGCTCCTACGAGCAGTACTTC
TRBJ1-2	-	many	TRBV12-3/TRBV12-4	CATTLTGGSYTF	TGTGCCACCACCCTGACCGGGGGAAGCTACACCTTC
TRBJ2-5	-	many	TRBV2	CASSGGRSETQYF	TGTGCCAGCAGTGGTGGGAGAAGCGAGACCCAGTACTTC
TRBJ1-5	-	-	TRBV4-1	CASSQFRGPKDQPQHF	TGCGCCAGCAGCCAATTTCGGGGGCCTAAGGACCAGCCCCAGCATTTT
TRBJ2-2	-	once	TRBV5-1	CASGVLSGNTGELFF	TGCGCCAGCGGCGTTCTGAGCGGGAACACCGGGGAGCTGTTTTTT
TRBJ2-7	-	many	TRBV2	CASSEGDAYHSYEQYF	TGTGCCAGCAGTGAAGGAGACGCATATCACTCCTACGAGCAGTACTTC
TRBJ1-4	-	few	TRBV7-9	CASGGWGEDEKLFF	TGTGCCAGCGGGGGGTGGGGAGAGGATGAAAAACTGTTTTTT
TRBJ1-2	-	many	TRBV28	CASSEGSLYGYTF	TGTGCCAGCAGTGAAGGCAGCCTCTATGGCTACACCTTC
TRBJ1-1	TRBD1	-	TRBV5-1	CASSHGTGEAFF	TGTGCCAGCAGCCACGGGACAGGTGAAGCTTTCTTT
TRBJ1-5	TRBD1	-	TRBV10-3	CAISPEQGSNQPQHF	TGTGCCATCAGTCCCGAACAGGGGAGCAATCAGCCCCAGCATTTT
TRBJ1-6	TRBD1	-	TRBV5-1	CASNPGTAGNSPLHF	TGCGCCAGCAACCCAGGGACAGCGGGCAATTCACCCCTCCACTTT
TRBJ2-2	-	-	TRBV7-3	CASSLSTGRPMNTGELFF	TGTGCCAGCAGCTTATCGACAGGCCGGCCTATGAACACCGGGGAGCTGTTTTTT
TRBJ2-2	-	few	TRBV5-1	CASSLGQSNTGELFF	TGCGCCAGCAGCTTGGGACAGTCGAACACCGGGGAGCTGTTTTTT
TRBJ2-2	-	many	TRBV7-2	CASSFSVQLLRGELFF	TGTGCCAGCAGCTTCAGCGTGCAACTGCTGAGGGGGGAGCTGTTTTTT
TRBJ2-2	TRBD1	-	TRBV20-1	CSALRTGGVRELFF	TGCAGTGCCTTGCGGACAGGGGGCGTAAGGGAGCTGTTTTTT
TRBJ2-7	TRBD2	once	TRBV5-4	CASSQDTSVEQYF	TGTGCCAGCAGCCAGGACACTAGCGTCGAGCAGTACTTC
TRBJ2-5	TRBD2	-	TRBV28	CASSRGREYQETQYF	TGTGCCAGCAGTCGGGGGAGGGAGTACCAAGAGACCCAGTACTTC
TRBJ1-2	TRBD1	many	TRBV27	CASSPGTGNRGYTF	TGTGCCAGCAGTCCCGGGACAGGGAATCGCGGCTACACCTTC
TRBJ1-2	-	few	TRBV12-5	CASGLIDRRYTF	TGTGCTAGTGGTTTGATCGACAGGCGTTACACCTTC
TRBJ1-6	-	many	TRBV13	CASSLSRQVINSPLHF	TGTGCCAGCAGCTTATCCCGACAGGTTATCAATTCACCCCTCCACTTT
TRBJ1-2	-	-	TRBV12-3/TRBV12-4	CASSLTGRYGYTF	TGTGCCAGCAGTTTAACAGGGCGCTATGGCTACACCTTC
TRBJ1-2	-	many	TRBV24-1	CATSDWTGNYGYTF	TGTGCCACCAGTGATTGGACGGGTAACTATGGCTACACCTTC
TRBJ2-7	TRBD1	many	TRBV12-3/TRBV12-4	CASRAGGQGGYEQYF	TGTGCCAGCAGAGCCGGAGGACAGGGTGGCTACGAGCAGTACTTC
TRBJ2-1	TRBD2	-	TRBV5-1	CASSPTTSGIKQFF	TGCGCCAGCAGCCCAACCACTAGCGGGATTAAGCAGTTCTTC
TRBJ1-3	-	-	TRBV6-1	CASTPPGSGNTIYF	TGTGCCAGCACCCCGCCCGGCTCTGGAAACACCATATATTTT
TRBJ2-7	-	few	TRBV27	CASSLRSLQGELAYEQYF	TGTGCCAGCAGTTTAAGATCCCTCCAGGGTGAACTCGCCTACGAGCAGTACTTC
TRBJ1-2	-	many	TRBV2	CASSPHVNYGYTF	TGTGCCAGCAGTCCTCATGTTAACTATGGCTACACCTTC
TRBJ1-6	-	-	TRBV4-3	CASSQDQDSPLHF	TGCGCCAGCAGCCAAGATCAGGATTCACCCCTCCACTTT
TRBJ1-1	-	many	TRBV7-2	CASSFMQGRSGTEAFF	TGTGCCAGCAGCTTTATGCAGGGGCGTTCGGGCACTGAAGCTTTCTTT
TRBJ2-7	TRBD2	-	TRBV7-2	CASSLAPTSGSSYGGQYF	TGTGCCAGCAGCTTAGCCCCAACTAGCGGGAGTTCTTACGGGGGGCAGTACTTC
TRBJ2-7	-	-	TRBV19	CASSPGGPPDEQYF	TGTGCCAGTTCCCCTGGGGGCCCCCCAGACGAGCAGTACTTC
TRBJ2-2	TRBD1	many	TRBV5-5	CASSLVQGDVTGELFF	TGTGCCAGCAGCTTGGTACAGGGGGATGTCACCGGGGAGCTGTTTTTT
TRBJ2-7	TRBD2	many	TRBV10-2	CASREASGRAAYEQYF	TGCGCCAGCAGAGAGGCTAGCGGGAGGGCCGCCTACGAGCAGTACTTC
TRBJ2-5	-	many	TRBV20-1	CSARIGGTQYF	TGCAGTGCTAGAATCGGCGGTACCCAGTACTTC
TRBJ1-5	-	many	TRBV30	CAWSVGDNQPQHF	TGTGCCTGGAGTGTGGGGGACAATCAGCCCCAGCATTTT
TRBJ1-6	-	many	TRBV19	CASTGGTGTPRSPLHF	TGTGCCAGTACGGGGGGTACAGGGACTCCTCGGTCACCCCTCCACTTT